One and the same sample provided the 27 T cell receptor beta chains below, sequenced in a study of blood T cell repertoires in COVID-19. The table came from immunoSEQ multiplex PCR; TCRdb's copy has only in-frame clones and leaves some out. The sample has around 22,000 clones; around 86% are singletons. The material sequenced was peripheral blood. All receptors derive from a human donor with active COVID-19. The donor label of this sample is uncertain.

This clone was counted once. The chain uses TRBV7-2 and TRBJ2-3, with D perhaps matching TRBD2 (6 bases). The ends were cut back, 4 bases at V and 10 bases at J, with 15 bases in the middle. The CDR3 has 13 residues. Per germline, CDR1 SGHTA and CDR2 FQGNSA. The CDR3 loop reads CASSSALREAQYF. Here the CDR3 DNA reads TGTGCCAGCAGCTCCGCCCTCAGGGAGGCGCAGTATTTT.

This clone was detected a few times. CDR3 bases: TGTGCCAGCAGCCCGCGGGGGGATACGCAGTATTTT. Its protein is CASSPRGDTQYF. The chain uses TRBV3-1 (or the pseudogene TRBV3-2) and TRBJ2-3; 7 bases are a match to TRBD2. This CDR3 region has 12 residues. The V and J ends lost 4 bases and 6 bases, in that order; junction bases with no gene match: 1. Germline V gene sequence: CDR1 LGHDT, CDR2 YNNKEL (reference sequence).

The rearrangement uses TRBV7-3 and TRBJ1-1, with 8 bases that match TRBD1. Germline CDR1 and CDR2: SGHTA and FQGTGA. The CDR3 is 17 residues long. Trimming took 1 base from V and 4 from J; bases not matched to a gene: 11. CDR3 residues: CASSLIEAGQAGTEAFF. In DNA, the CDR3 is TGTGCCAGCAGCTTAATAGAGGCGGGACAGGCCGGCACTGAAGCTTTCTTT.

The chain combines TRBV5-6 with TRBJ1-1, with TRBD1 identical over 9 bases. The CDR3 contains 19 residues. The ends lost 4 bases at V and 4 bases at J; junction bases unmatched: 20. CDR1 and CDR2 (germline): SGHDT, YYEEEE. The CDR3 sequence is CASSPRYRGRGIESTEAFF. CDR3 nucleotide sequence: TGTGCCAGCAGCCCAAGATACAGGGGGCGGGGCATTGAGAGCACTGAAGCTTTCTTT.

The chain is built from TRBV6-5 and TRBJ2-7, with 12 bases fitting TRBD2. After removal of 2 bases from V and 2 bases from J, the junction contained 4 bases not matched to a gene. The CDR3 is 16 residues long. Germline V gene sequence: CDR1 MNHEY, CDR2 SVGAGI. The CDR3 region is CASSYALAGGPYEQYF. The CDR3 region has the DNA TGTGCCAGCAGTTACGCACTAGCGGGAGGACCCTACGAGCAGTACTTC.

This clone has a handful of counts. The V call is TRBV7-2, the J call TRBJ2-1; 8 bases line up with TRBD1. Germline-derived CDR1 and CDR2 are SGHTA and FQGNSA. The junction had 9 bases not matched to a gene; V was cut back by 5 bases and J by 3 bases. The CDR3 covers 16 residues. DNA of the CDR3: TGTGCCAGCAGCAGAATCGGGACAGGATTCTACAATGAGCAGTTCTTC. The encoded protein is CASSRIGTGFYNEQFF.

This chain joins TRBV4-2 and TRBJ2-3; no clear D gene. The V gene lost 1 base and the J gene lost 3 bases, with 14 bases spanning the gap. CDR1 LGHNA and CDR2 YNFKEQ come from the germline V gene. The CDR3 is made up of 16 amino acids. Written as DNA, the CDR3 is TGTGCCAGCAGCCAAGTTTTAACCCCTACTACAGATACGCAGTATTTT. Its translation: CASSQVLTPTTDTQYF.

DNA for the CDR3: TGTGCCAGCAGTTACGCCCAGCGGCTCTACGAGCAGTACTTC. Encoded protein: CASSYAQRLYEQYF. This chain uses TRBV6-5 with TRBJ2-7, with D possibly matching TRBD2 (5 bases). The CDR3 has 14 amino acids. Per the germline V gene, CDR1 is MNHEY and CDR2 is SVGAGI. Trimming took 2 bases from V and 3 from J, leaving 11 bases between them.

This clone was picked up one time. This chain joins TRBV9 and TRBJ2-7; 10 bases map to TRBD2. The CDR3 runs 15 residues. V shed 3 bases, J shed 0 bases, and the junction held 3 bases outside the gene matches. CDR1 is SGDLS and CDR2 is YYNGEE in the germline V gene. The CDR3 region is CASSALAGSSYEQYF. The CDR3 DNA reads TGTGCCAGCAGCGCACTAGCGGGGTCCTCCTACGAGCAGTACTTC.

The chain's CDR3 is CASSQIQGAQGDTQYF. As DNA, the CDR3 is TGTGCCAGCAGCCAGATACAGGGGGCGCAGGGAGATACGCAGTATTTT. This chain connects TRBV5-6 to TRBJ2-3; 9 bases line up with TRBD1. The length of the CDR3 is 16 residues. The junction had 11 bases not matched to a gene; V was cut back by 4 bases and J by 5 bases. CDR1 and CDR2 (germline): SGHDT, YYEEEE.

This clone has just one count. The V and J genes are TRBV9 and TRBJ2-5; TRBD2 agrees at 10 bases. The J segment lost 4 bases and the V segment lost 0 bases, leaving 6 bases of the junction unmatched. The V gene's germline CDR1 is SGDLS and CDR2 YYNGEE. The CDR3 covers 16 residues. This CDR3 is CASSVAGSGGLETQYF. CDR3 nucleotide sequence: TGTGCCAGCAGCGTAGCAGGTAGCGGGGGGTTAGAGACCCAGTACTTC. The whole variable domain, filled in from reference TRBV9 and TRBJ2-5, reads DSGVTQTPKHLITATGQRVTLRCSPRSGDLSVYWYQQSLDQGLQFLIQYYNGEERAKGNILERFSAQQFPDLHSELNLSSLELGDSALYFCASSVAGSGGLETQYFGPGTRLLVL.

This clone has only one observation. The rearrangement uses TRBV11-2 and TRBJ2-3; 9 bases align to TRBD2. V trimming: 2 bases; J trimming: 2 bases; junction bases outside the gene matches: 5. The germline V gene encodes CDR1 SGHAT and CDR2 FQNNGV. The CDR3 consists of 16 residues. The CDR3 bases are TGTGCCAGCAGCTTACAAAGCGGGGGGTCCACAGATACGCAGTATTTT. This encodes CASSLQSGGSTDTQYF.

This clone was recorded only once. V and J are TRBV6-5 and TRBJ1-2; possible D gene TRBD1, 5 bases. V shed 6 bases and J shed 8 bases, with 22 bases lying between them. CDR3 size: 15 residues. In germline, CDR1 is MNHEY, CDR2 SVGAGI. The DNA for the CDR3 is TGTGCCAGCAGCGCCCAGGGACTGGCCTCTATCGGCTACACCTTC. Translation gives CASSAQGLASIGYTF.

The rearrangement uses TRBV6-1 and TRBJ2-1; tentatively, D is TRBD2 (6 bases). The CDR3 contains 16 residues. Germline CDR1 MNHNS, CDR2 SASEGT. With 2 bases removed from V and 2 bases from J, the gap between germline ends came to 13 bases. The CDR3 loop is CASSELAPGPYNEQFF. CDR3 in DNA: TGTGCCAGCAGTGAACTAGCGCCCGGCCCCTACAATGAGCAGTTCTTC.

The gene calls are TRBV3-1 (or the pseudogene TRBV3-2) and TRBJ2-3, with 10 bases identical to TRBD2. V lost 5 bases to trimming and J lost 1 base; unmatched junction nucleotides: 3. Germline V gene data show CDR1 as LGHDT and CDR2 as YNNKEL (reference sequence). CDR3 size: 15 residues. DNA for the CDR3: TGTGCCAGCAGCGCCGGGACTAGCGGCACAGATACGCAGTATTTT. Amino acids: CASSAGTSGTDTQYF.

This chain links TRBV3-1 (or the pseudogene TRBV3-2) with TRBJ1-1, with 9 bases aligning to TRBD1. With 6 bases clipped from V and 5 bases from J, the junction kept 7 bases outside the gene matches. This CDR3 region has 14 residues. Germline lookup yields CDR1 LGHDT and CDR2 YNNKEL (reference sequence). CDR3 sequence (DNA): TGTGCCAGCAGGGGACAGGGATTTGGGACTGAAGCTTTCTTT. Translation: CASRGQGFGTEAFF.

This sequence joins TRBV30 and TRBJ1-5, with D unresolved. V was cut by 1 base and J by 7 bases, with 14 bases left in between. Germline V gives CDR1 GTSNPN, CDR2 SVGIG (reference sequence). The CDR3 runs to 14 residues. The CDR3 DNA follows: TGTGCCTGGAGTGCACGCCCGGGGAAACAGCCCCAGCATTTT. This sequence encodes CAWSARPGKQPQHF.

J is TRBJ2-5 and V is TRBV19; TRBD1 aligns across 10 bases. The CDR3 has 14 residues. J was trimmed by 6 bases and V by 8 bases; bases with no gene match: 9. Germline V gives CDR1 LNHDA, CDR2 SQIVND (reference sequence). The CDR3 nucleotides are TGTGCCAGTTGTTCGACAGGGGGCGCGAAGACCCAGTACTTC. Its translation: CASCSTGGAKTQYF.

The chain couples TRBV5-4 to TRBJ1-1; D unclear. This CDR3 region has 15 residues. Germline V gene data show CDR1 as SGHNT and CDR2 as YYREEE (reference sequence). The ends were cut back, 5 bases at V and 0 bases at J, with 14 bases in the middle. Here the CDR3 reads CASSPKRVMNTEAFF. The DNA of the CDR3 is TGTGCCAGCAGTCCCAAGAGAGTTATGAACACTGAAGCTTTCTTT.

The CDR3 DNA follows: TGTGCCAGCAGCCACTCATACAGGGGGCTCTACGAGCAGTACTTC. Amino acid sequence: CASSHSYRGLYEQYF. This rearrangement joins TRBV3-1 (or the pseudogene TRBV3-2) to TRBJ2-7, with 9 bases aligning to TRBD1. Germline V gene data show CDR1 as LGHDT and CDR2 as YNNKEL (reference sequence). V lost 3 bases to trimming and J lost 3 bases; unmatched junction nucleotides: 6. The length of the CDR3 is 15 residues.

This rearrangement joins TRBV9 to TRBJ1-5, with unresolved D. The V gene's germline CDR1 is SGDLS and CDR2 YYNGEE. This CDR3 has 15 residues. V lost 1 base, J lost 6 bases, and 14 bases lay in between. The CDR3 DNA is TGTGCCAGCAGCGTACGAAGGGAGGTAAGTCAGCCCCAGCATTTT. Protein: CASSVRREVSQPQHF.

The CDR3 here is CASSSAGGVEKLFF. The CDR3 bases are TGTGCCAGCAGCTCCGCGGGAGGGGTCGAAAAACTGTTTTTT. The V call is TRBV5-4, the J call TRBJ1-4; D may be TRBD1 (5 bases). Trimming took 3 bases from V and 8 from J, leaving 14 bases between them. This CDR3 contains 14 residues. Germline V gene sequence: CDR1 SGHNT, CDR2 YYREEE (reference sequence).

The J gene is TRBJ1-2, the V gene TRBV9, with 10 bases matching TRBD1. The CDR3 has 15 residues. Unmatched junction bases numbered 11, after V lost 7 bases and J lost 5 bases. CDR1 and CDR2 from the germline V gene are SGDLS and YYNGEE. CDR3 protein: CASPTHPGQGYGYTF. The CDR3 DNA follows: TGTGCCAGCCCGACGCACCCGGGACAGGGGTATGGCTACACCTTC.

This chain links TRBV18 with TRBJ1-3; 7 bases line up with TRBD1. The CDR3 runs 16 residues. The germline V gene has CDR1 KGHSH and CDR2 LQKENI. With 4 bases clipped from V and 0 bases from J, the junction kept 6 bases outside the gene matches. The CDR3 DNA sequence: TGTGCCAGCTCACTGGGACAGCAAAGCTCTGGAAACACCATATATTTT. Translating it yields CASSLGQQSSGNTIYF.

The CDR3 nucleotides read TGCGCCAGCAGCCACGTAGCGGGGGGCCCATACAATGAGCAGTTCTTC. Encoded protein: CASSHVAGGPYNEQFF. The chain combines TRBV4-1 with TRBJ2-1; 10 bases match TRBD2. The CDR3 runs to 16 residues. With V trimmed by 3 bases and J by 4 bases, 6 bases remained unmatched. CDR1 and CDR2 (germline): MGHRA, YSYEKL.

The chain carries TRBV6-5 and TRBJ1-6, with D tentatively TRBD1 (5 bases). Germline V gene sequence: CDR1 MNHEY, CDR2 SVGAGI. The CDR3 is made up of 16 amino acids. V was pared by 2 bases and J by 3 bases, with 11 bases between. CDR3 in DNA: TGTGCCAGCAGTTACATCCCGGGGGGCTATAATTCACCCCTCCACTTT. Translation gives CASSYIPGGYNSPLHF.

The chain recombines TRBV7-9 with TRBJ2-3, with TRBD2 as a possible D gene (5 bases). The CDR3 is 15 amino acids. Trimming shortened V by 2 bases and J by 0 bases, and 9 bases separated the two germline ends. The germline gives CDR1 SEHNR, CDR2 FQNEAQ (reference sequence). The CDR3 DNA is TGTGCCAGCAGCTTACTAGCCGGTAGCACAGATACGCAGTATTTT. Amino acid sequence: CASSLLAGSTDTQYF.